A single sample is the source of the 10 T cell receptor beta chains below, sequenced in a study of cytomegalovirus exposure and HLA in healthy donors. PCR involved 60 Vbeta and 13 Jbeta primers. Sequencing was performed with immunoSEQ multiplex PCR; in TCRdb, only in-frame clones are kept and a portion is missing. The table for this sample gives about 200,000 clones. Sequenced sample: PBMCs. These receptors all come from a girl aged 2-10 years in good health and CMV-seropositive.

Written as DNA, the CDR3 is TGTGCCTGGACGACAGGGCGGAACACTGAAGCTTTCTTT. This sequence encodes CAWTTGRNTEAFF. The chain has TRBV30 and TRBJ1-1; 7 bases fit TRBD1. J lost 1 base, V lost 4 bases, and 3 bases had no gene match. Germline assignment: CDR1 GTSNPN and CDR2 SVGIG (reference sequence). The CDR3 is 13 residues long.

V usage is TRBV11-2 and J usage is TRBJ2-2; 8 nucleotides agree with TRBD2. The CDR3 sequence is 17 residues long. After removal of 1 base from V and 5 bases from J, the junction contained 9 bases not matched to a gene. Germline-derived CDR1 and CDR2 are SGHAT and FQNNGV. The chain's CDR3 is CASSLGYSGRGTGELFF. Written as DNA, the CDR3 is TGTGCCAGCAGCTTAGGTTACAGCGGGAGAGGAACCGGGGAGCTGTTTTTT.

Here the CDR3 reads CATQGGGDTQYF. CDR3 DNA sequence: TGTGCCACTCAAGGGGGGGGAGATACGCAGTATTTT. The chain carries TRBV15 and TRBJ2-3, with D possibly TRBD2 on 7 matching bases. There are 12 residues in the CDR3. Trimming shortened V by 9 bases and J by 5 bases, and 12 bases separated the two germline ends. Germline CDR1 and CDR2: LNHNV and YYDKDF (reference sequence).

This chain connects TRBV5-1 to TRBJ2-7, with 9 bases aligning to TRBD1. V lost 4 bases and J lost 1; bases outside the gene matches: 6. CDR1 and CDR2 (germline): SGHRS, YFSETQ. CDR3 length equals 15 residues. In DNA form, the CDR3 reads TGCGCCAGCAGCGTACAGGGGGCTCGATCCTACGAGCAGTACTTC. Amino acid sequence: CASSVQGARSYEQYF.

The chain is built from TRBV27 and TRBJ2-7; 7 bases fit TRBD2. Trimming cost V 2 bases and J 5 bases; bases outside gene matches: 6. This CDR3 region has 14 residues. The germline V gene encodes CDR1 MNHEY and CDR2 SMNVEV (reference sequence). The CDR3 DNA follows: TGTGCCAGCAGTTTAGCGGGAGACGTCCACGAGCAGTACTTC. Protein: CASSLAGDVHEQYF.

This chain uses TRBV9 with TRBJ2-7; 14 bases agree with TRBD2. Germline loops: CDR1 SGDLS, CDR2 YYNGEE. The CDR3 extends over 14 amino acids. Germline trimming cut 4 bases from V and 7 bases from J; bases unmatched to any gene: 4. In DNA, the CDR3 is TGTGCCAGCAGCCTGGGACTAGCGGGAGATGAGCAGTACTTC. Translating it yields CASSLGLAGDEQYF. Complete variable domain (other parts from reference TRBV9 and TRBJ2-7): DSGVTQTPKHLITATGQRVTLRCSPRSGDLSVYWYQQSLDQGLQFLIQYYNGEERAKGNILERFSAQQFPDLHSELNLSSLELGDSALYFCASSLGLAGDEQYFGPGTRLTVT.

This chain uses TRBV5-1 with TRBJ1-2, with a tentative D call TRBD1 (6 bases). In germline, CDR1 is SGHRS, CDR2 YFSETQ. The CDR3 loop spans 14 amino acids. Trimming left V 4 bases short and J 8 bases short, with 18 bases between. CDR3 loop: CASSKGHTVGGYTF. For the CDR3, the DNA is TGCGCCAGCAGCAAGGGACACACCGTAGGAGGCTACACCTTC.

The chain couples TRBV28 to TRBJ1-5, with 7 nucleotides matching TRBD1. Trimming took 6 bases from V and 4 from J; bases not matched to a gene: 12. The CDR3 spans 16 residues. CDR1 MDHEN and CDR2 SYDVKM come from the germline V gene. CDR3 region: CASRIQGIDKNQPQHF. As DNA, the CDR3 is TGTGCCAGCAGAATACAGGGGATTGACAAGAATCAGCCCCAGCATTTT.

The chain has TRBV18 and TRBJ1-2, with 8 nucleotides matching TRBD1. The CDR3 consists of 15 residues. CDR1 is KGHSH, CDR2 LQKENI, per germline. V shed 5 bases and J 0 bases; nucleotides not matched to a gene: 5. In nucleotides, the CDR3 is TGTGCCAGCTCAAGTGGGACAGGCCCTAACTATGGCTACACCTTC. Translated, it gives CASSSGTGPNYGYTF.

The chain employs TRBV6-6 and TRBJ1-6; the D is unclear. This CDR3 is built from 16 residues. The ends were cut back, 4 bases at V and 0 bases at J, with 10 bases in the middle. The germline V gene encodes CDR1 MNHNY and CDR2 SVGAGI (reference sequence). Here the CDR3 DNA reads TGTGCCAGCAGTTCTTACGGGAGCTCCTATAATTCACCCCTCCACTTT. It codes for CASSSYGSSYNSPLHF.